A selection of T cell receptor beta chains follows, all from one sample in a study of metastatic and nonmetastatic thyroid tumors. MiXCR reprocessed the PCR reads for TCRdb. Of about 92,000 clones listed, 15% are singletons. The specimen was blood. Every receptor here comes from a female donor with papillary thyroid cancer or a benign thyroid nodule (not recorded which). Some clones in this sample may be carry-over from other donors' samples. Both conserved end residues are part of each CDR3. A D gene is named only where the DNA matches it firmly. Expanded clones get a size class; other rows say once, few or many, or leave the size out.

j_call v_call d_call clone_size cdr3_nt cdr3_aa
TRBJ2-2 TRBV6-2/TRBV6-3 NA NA TGTGCCGGCTCGCGCCCTGGACAGCTCACGCCCACCGGGGAGCTGTTTTTT CAGSRPGQLTPTGELFF
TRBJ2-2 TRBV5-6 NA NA TGTGCCAGCAGAGCCACCGGGGAGCTGTTTTTT CASRATGELFF
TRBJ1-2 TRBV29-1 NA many TGCAGCGTAAACGCACGGGGTGATGGCTACACCTTC CSVNARGDGYTF
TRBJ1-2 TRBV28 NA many TGTGCCAGCAAGGGGGGCTATGGCTACACCTTC CASKGGYGYTF
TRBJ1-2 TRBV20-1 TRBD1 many TGCAGTGCTAGAGATCAGGGACAGATGCACTATGGCTACACCTTC CSARDQGQMHYGYTF
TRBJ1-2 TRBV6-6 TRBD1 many TGTGCCAGCAGTTACTTTGACAGGGGTAACTATGGCTACACCTTC CASSYFDRGNYGYTF
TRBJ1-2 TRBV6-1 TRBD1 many TGTGCCAGCAGTGGCAACCGGGACAGGGGGTTTAACTATGGCTACACCTTC CASSGNRDRGFNYGYTF
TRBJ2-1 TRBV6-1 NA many TGTGCCAGCAGTACCCGGGGGTACAATGAGCAGTTCTTC CASSTRGYNEQFF
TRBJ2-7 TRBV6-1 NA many TGTGCCAGCAGTCCCCATGGTCAATACGAGCAGTACTTC CASSPHGQYEQYF
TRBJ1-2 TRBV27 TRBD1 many TGTGCCAGCAGTTTAACAGGGGACTATGGCTACACCTTC CASSLTGDYGYTF
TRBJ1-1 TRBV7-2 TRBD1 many TGTGCCAGCAGCTTGGGACAGGTGAAGGCTTTCTTT CASSLGQVKAFF
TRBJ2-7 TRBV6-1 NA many TGTGCCAGCATCCCTAGGGCTCCCGGGGTATACGAGCAGTACTTC CASIPRAPGVYEQYF
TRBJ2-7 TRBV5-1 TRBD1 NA TGCGCCAGCAGCTTCACAGGGGATCGTGGCTACGAGCAGTACTTC CASSFTGDRGYEQYF
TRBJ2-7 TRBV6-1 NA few TGTGCCAGCAGTCTGGGGGAATTTGGCGAGCAGTACTTC CASSLGEFGEQYF
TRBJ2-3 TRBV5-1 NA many TGCGCCAGCAGCTTGGAGGGGTGGGGCACAGATACGCAGTATTTT CASSLEGWGTDTQYF
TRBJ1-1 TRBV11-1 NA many TGTGCCAGCAGCTTACGGGGGGGCGCAGGAAACACTGAAGCTTTCTTT CASSLRGGAGNTEAFF
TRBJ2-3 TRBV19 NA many TGTGCCACCTCCCTGGGGACGGGCACAGATACGCAGTATTTT CATSLGTGTDTQYF
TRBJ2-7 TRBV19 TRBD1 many TGTGCCAGTAGGAGATCCGGGACAGACTACGAGCAGTACTTC CASRRSGTDYEQYF
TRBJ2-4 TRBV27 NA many TGTGTCAGCAGGAGTTATCTGGGGTCGGCCAAAAACATTCAGTACTTC CVSRSYLGSAKNIQYF
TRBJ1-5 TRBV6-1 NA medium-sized TGTGCCAGCAGTGAATCGGGGGACGGGAATCAGCCCCAGCATTTT CASSESGDGNQPQHF
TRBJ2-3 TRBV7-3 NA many TGTGCCAGCAGCTTATTCGGGGGAATGGAGCAGTATTTT CASSLFGGMEQYF
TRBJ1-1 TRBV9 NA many TGTGCCAGCAGCGTAGAGGGGGGGAACACTGAAGCTTTCTTT CASSVEGGNTEAFF
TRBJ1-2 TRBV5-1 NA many TGCGCCAGCAGCAGATCTACGGACACGATCTATGGCTACACCTTC CASSRSTDTIYGYTF
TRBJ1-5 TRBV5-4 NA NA TGTGCCAGCAGCTTGTCACCTGGGACCAATCAGCCCCAGCATTTT CASSLSPGTNQPQHF
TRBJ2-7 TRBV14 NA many TGTGCCAGCAGCAAAACAGTCTACGAGCAGTACTTC CASSKTVYEQYF
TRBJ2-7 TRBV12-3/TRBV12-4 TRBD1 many TGTGCCAGCAATGGGGGGACAGGGAGTTTTTACGAGCAGTACTTC CASNGGTGSFYEQYF